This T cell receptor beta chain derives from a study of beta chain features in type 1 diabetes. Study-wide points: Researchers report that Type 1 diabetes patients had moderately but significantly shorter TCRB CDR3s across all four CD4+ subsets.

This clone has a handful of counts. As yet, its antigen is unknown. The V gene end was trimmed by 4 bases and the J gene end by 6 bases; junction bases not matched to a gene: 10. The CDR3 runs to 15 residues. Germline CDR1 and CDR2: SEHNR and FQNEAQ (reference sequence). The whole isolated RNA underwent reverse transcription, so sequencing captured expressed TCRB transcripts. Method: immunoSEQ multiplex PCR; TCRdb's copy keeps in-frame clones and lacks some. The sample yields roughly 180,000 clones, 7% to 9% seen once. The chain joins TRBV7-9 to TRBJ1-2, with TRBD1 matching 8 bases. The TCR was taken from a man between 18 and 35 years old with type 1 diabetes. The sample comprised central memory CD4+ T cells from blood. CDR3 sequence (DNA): TGTGCCAGCAGCTCACGGGCAGGGGGCGCCGATGGCTACACCTTC. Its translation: CASSSRAGGADGYTF.